This T cell receptor beta chain is from a study of blood T cell repertoires in COVID-19. For the study at large: Donors in the United States, Italy and Spain gave samples during acute or convalescent COVID-19. PBMCs, B-cell-depleted T cells, or T cells were the source of the cDNA or gDNA that made up the material.

Under the authors' procedure: Amplified reference gene primers provided the basis for estimating nucleated cell counts. Produced via immunoSEQ multiplex PCR; TCRdb's table is partial and in-frame only. V, J and clone size are taken as reported in that table, and D and trimming were inferred from the DNA itself. This table holds about 40,000 clones, roughly 81% found once. This CDR3 spans 16 amino acids. Per germline, CDR1 MGHDK and CDR2 SYGVNS. Trimming took 3 bases from V and 2 from J, leaving 16 bases between them. The sequence was collected from a woman aged 70-85 years with acute or convalescent COVID-19. This chain joins TRBV25-1 and TRBJ2-5; possible D gene TRBD1, 6 bases. The sample taken for sequencing was peripheral blood. CDR3 protein: CASSDGAGARQETQYF. CDR3 nucleotides: TGTGCCAGCAGTGATGGGGCAGGGGCGAGACAAGAGACCCAGTACTTC.